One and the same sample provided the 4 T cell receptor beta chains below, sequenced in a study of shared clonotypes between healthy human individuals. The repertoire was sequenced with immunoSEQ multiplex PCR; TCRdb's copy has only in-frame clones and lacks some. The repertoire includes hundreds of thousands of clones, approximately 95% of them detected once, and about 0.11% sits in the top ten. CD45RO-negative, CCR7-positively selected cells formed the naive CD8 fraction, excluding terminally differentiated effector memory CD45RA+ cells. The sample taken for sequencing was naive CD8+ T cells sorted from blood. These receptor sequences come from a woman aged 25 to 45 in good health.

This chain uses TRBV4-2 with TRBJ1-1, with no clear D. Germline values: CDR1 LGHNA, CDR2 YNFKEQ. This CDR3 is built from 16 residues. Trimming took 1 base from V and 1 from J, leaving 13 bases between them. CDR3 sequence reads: CASSQVGELGNTEAFF. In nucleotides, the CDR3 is TGTGCCAGCAGCCAAGTCGGGGAGTTAGGGAACACTGAAGCTTTCTTT.

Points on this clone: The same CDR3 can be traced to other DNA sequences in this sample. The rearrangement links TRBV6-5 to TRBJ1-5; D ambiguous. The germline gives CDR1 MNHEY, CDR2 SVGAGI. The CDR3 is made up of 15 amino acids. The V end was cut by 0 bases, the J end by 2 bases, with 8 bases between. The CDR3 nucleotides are TGTGCCAGCAGTTACTCGGCAGGAGGCAATCAGCCCCAGCATTTT. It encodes CASSYSAGGNQPQHF.

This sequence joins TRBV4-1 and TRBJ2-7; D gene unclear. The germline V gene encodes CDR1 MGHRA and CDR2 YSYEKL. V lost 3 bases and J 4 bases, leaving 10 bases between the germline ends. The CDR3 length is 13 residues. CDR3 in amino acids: CASSHEMEYEQYF. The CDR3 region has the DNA TGCGCCAGCAGCCATGAGATGGAATACGAGCAGTACTTC.

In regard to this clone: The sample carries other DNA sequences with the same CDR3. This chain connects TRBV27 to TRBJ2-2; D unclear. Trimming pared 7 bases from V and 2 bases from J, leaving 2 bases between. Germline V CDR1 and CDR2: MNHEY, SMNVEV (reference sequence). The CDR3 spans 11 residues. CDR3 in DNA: TGTGCCAGCACTAACACCGGGGAGCTGTTTTTT. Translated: CASTNTGELFF.